What follows are 31 T cell receptor beta chains derived from one specimen sequenced in a study of blood T cell repertoires in COVID-19. Repertoires were generated with immunoSEQ multiplex PCR, while TCRdb's copy carries only in-frame clones and drops some. This table holds 30,000 to 40,000 clones, roughly 90% found once. The sequenced sample was peripheral blood. Source of these receptors: a human donor in a cohort sampled during active COVID-19.

CDR3 nucleotide sequence: TGTGCCAGCAGCTTAGCCCGGGACAGGGGGCTTGGCGAGCAGTACTTC. It codes for CASSLARDRGLGEQYF. The V gene is TRBV7-9, the J gene TRBJ2-7; 12 nucleotides agree with TRBD1. The germline gives CDR1 SEHNR, CDR2 FQNEAQ (reference sequence). V was pared by 0 bases and J by 6 bases, with 6 bases of the junction left unmatched. This CDR3 is built from 16 residues.

The chain has TRBV5-8 and TRBJ2-2, with 8 bases aligning to TRBD1. The CDR3 runs to 14 residues. CDR1 is SGHTS, CDR2 YDEGEE, per germline. J was trimmed by 3 bases and V by 7 bases; bases with no gene match: 5. The CDR3 DNA is TGTGCCAGCGGACAGGGACTGCACACCGGGGAGCTGTTTTTT. Translated: CASGQGLHTGELFF.

The rearrangement joins TRBV19 to TRBJ2-1; D might be TRBD1 (5 bases). V gave up 4 bases and J gave up 2 bases, with 9 bases separating them. Germline loops: CDR1 LNHDA, CDR2 SQIVND (reference sequence). This CDR3 region has 14 residues. The CDR3 DNA sequence: TGTGCCAGTAGTACGTGGGGCCCCTACAATGAGCAGTTCTTC. Its protein product is CASSTWGPYNEQFF.

The rearrangement uses TRBV5-6 and TRBJ2-5, with a weak D call TRBD1 (6 bases). Trimming removed 1 base at V and 1 base at J, with 11 bases between. Germline V CDR1 and CDR2: SGHDT, YYEEEE. The CDR3 contains 15 residues. CDR3 in amino acids: CASSLSQQGQETQYF. For the CDR3, the DNA is TGTGCCAGCAGCTTGTCGCAACAGGGCCAAGAGACCCAGTACTTC.

V gene TRBV21-1 combines with J gene TRBJ2-3; TRBD2 is the table's D call and was not checked against the DNA. TRBV21-1 is described as a pseudogene. This CDR3 comprises 18 residues. Here the CDR3 reads CASSKTGTRGFARDTQYF. CDR3 coding DNA: TGTGCCAGCAGCAAAACCGGGACTAGGGGTTTTGCACGAGATACGCAGTATTTT.

The chain has TRBV29-1 and TRBJ2-1, with D unresolved. The V gene lost 4 bases and the J gene lost 3 bases, with 4 bases spanning the gap. Germline V CDR1 and CDR2: SQVTM, ANQGSEA. CDR3 length equals 11 residues. The CDR3 bases are TGCAGCGTTGGGCTCTACAATGAGCAGTTCTTC. Protein: CSVGLYNEQFF.

The rearrangement links TRBV19 to TRBJ1-4; 7 bases align to TRBD1. The length of the CDR3 is 16 residues. The ends lost 5 bases at V and 13 bases at J; junction bases unmatched: 19. Germline CDR1 reads LNHDA; CDR2 reads SQIVND (reference sequence). The CDR3 nucleotides read TGTGCCAGTAGTGTTAGATCCGGGACAGTAGAGAAACGACTGTTTTTT. Protein: CASSVRSGTVEKRLFF.

The chain joins TRBV27 to TRBJ2-7, with 10 positions matching TRBD2. Germline CDR1 and CDR2: MNHEY and SMNVEV (reference sequence). With V trimmed by 3 bases and J by 2 bases, 4 bases remained unmatched. CDR3 size: 15 residues. This chain's CDR3 is CASSLQSGGAYEQYF. In DNA form, the CDR3 reads TGTGCCAGCAGTTTGCAAAGCGGGGGGGCCTACGAGCAGTACTTC.

This rearrangement joins TRBV5-1 to TRBJ2-5; perhaps TRBD2 as D (7 bases). This CDR3 has 14 residues. V lost 0 bases to trimming and J lost 4 bases, with 10 bases between them. Germline CDR1 SGHRS, CDR2 YFSETQ. CDR3 residues: CASSLVGGAETQYF. CDR3 sequence (DNA): TGCGCCAGCAGCTTGGTTGGGGGGGCAGAGACCCAGTACTTC.

The chain uses TRBV9 and TRBJ2-5; perhaps TRBD1 as D (6 bases). The ends were cut back, 1 base at V and 0 bases at J, with 7 bases in the middle. CDR3 length equals 14 residues. Germline V lookup: CDR1 SGDLS, CDR2 YYNGEE. The CDR3, as DNA: TGTGCCAGCAGCGTAAACAGGGACCAAGAGACCCAGTACTTC. This translates into CASSVNRDQETQYF.

This rearrangement joins TRBV11-2 to TRBJ2-1, with 14 bases matching TRBD2. There are 17 residues in the CDR3. V lost 3 bases to trimming and J lost 3 bases; unmatched junction nucleotides: 4. Per the germline V gene, CDR1 is SGHAT and CDR2 is FQNNGV. CDR3 sequence (DNA): TGTGCCAGCAGCTTGGGACTAGCGGGGGTGAACTACAATGAGCAGTTCTTC. Translated: CASSLGLAGVNYNEQFF.

The chain couples TRBV4-1 to TRBJ1-1; 9 nucleotides match TRBD1. V was pared by 3 bases and J by 5 bases, with 10 bases of the junction left unmatched. The CDR3 loop spans 16 amino acids. Germline loops: CDR1 MGHRA, CDR2 YSYEKL. The CDR3 spells CASSQDTGGAFTEAFF. The CDR3 DNA follows: TGCGCCAGCAGCCAGGATACAGGGGGCGCGTTTACTGAAGCTTTCTTT.

This clone was recorded only once. The rearrangement links TRBV28 to TRBJ1-5; 9 bases align to TRBD1. The CDR3 covers 17 residues. Trimming took 1 base from V and 5 from J; bases not matched to a gene: 9. CDR1 is MDHEN, CDR2 SYDVKM, per germline. CDR3 residues: CASSLSPPGQGYQPQHF. DNA for the CDR3: TGTGCCAGCAGTTTATCCCCTCCGGGACAGGGCTATCAGCCCCAGCATTTT.

Here the CDR3 DNA reads TGTGCCAGCAGCTTGGCCTTGTGGGGAGTTGCCTATGGCTACACCTTC. It yields the protein CASSLALWGVAYGYTF. The genes are TRBV5-6 and TRBJ1-2, with unresolved D. CDR1 is SGHDT, CDR2 YYEEEE, per germline. Trimming stripped 0 bases from V and 4 bases from J, with 16 bases between. The CDR3 loop spans 16 amino acids.

The chain is built from TRBV27 and TRBJ2-7, with 9 bases that match TRBD1. CDR3 size: 13 residues. V dropped 5 bases and J dropped 5; count of bases not matched to a gene: 4. Germline CDR1 is MNHEY and CDR2 is SMNVEV (reference sequence). DNA of the CDR3: TGTGCCAGCAGTGTTGGACAGGGGAACGAGCAGTACTTC. It yields the protein CASSVGQGNEQYF.

This clone appeared a single time. The chain couples TRBV5-4 to TRBJ1-1; D is perhaps TRBD1 (5 bases). Germline V lookup: CDR1 SGHNT, CDR2 YYREEE (reference sequence). The CDR3 is 17 residues long. Deletions cut 2 bases from V and 0 bases from J, with 17 bases between. In DNA form, the CDR3 reads TGTGCCAGCAGCTTTTGGGGCACCCGGTTTTTGAACACTGAAGCTTTCTTT. Its protein is CASSFWGTRFLNTEAFF.

This clone showed up just once. This sequence joins TRBV11-2 and TRBJ2-7, with 7 positions matching TRBD1. The CDR3 sequence is 11 residues long. V lost 5 bases to trimming and J lost 12 bases; unmatched junction nucleotides: 7. Germline V gene lookup returns CDR1 SGHAT and CDR2 FQNNGV. The CDR3 DNA reads TGTGCCAGCAGCACGGTGGACAGGAGGTACTTC. Its translation: CASSTVDRRYF.

The chain links TRBV11-3 to TRBJ2-3, with a weak D call TRBD1 (5 bases). V was cut by 5 bases and J by 0 bases, with 6 bases left in between. CDR1 is SGHNT and CDR2 is YENEEA in the germline V gene. The CDR3 runs to 13 residues. Here the CDR3 DNA reads TGTGCCAGCAGCCGACAGAGCACAGATACGCAGTATTTT. Translation: CASSRQSTDTQYF.

V usage is TRBV5-1 and J usage is TRBJ1-1; 8 nucleotides agree with TRBD1. The CDR3 extends over 15 amino acids. Germline trimming cut 2 bases from V and 2 bases from J; bases unmatched to any gene: 5. CDR1 SGHRS and CDR2 YFSETQ come from the germline V gene. CDR3 in DNA: TGCGCCAGCAGCTTTCAGTCAGGGGGCAACACTGAAGCTTTCTTT. Translated, it gives CASSFQSGGNTEAFF. The variable domain in full, with the rest retrieved from reference TRBV5-1 and TRBJ1-1, is KAGVTQTPRYLIKTRGQQVTLSCSPISGHRSVSWYQQTPGQGLQFLFEYFSETQRNKGNFPGRFSGRQFSNSRSEMNVSTLELGDSALYLCASSFQSGGNTEAFFGQGTRLTVV.

This CDR3 is CASSYSLRGSYEQYF. For the CDR3, the DNA is TGTGCCAGCAGTTATAGTCTCAGGGGATCCTACGAGCAGTACTTC. The chain employs TRBV6-5 and TRBJ2-7; a possible D gene is TRBD1 (6 bases). V lost 3 bases, J lost 1 base, and 13 bases lay in between. This CDR3 spans 15 amino acids. Germline V gene lookup returns CDR1 MNHEY and CDR2 SVGAGI.

This clone occurred once. The J gene is TRBJ2-1, the V gene TRBV6-5, with 8 bases matching TRBD2. This CDR3 spans 15 amino acids. V shed 7 bases and J 0 bases; nucleotides not matched to a gene: 5. The germline V gene encodes CDR1 MNHEY and CDR2 SVGAGI. The CDR3 loop is CASKRLAISYNEQFF. In nucleotides, the CDR3 is TGTGCCAGCAAAAGACTAGCGATCTCCTACAATGAGCAGTTCTTC.

V and J are TRBV7-3 and TRBJ2-3, with 13 positions matching TRBD2. This CDR3 is 16 amino acids long. The germline CDR1 and CDR2 sequences are SGHTA and FQGTGA. The J segment lost 0 bases and the V segment lost 3 bases, leaving 0 bases of the junction unmatched. This chain's CDR3 is CASSLGLAGSTDTQYF. As DNA, the CDR3 is TGTGCCAGCAGCTTGGGACTAGCGGGGAGCACAGATACGCAGTATTTT.

The gene calls are TRBV7-9 and TRBJ2-1, with 11 positions matching TRBD1. Germline V gene lookup returns CDR1 SEHNR and CDR2 FQNEAQ (reference sequence). The J segment lost 9 bases and the V segment lost 5 bases, leaving 6 bases of the junction unmatched. CDR3 size: 14 residues. The CDR3 is CASSGRTGGPEQFF. CDR3 DNA sequence: TGTGCCAGCAGCGGACGGACAGGGGGCCCTGAGCAGTTCTTC.

This clone has a single count. The DNA of the CDR3 is TGTGCCAGCAGCAAGTGGACAGGGAAAGAGGATTCACCCCTCCACTTT. Translated, it gives CASSKWTGKEDSPLHF. The J gene is TRBJ1-6, the V gene TRBV7-8; 8 bases fit TRBD1. With V trimmed by 5 bases and J by 8 bases, 11 bases remained unmatched. Looked up from germline, CDR1 is SGHVS and CDR2 is FQNEAQ. CDR3 length: 16 residues.

This clone occurred once. V and J are TRBV18 and TRBJ1-1; TRBD1 agrees at 8 bases. Germline assignment: CDR1 KGHSH and CDR2 LQKENI. With 4 bases clipped from V and 7 bases from J, the junction kept 5 bases outside the gene matches. The CDR3 loop spans 13 amino acids. CDR3 nucleotide sequence: TGTGCCAGCTCACTCGGACAGGGTGATGAAGCTTTCTTT. This translates into CASSLGQGDEAFF.

V and J are TRBV2 and TRBJ2-7; 9 bases are a match to TRBD1. Germline lookup yields CDR1 SNHLY and CDR2 FYNNEI. The CDR3 is made up of 14 amino acids. With 4 bases clipped from V and 2 bases from J, the junction kept 3 bases outside the gene matches. CDR3 bases: TGTGCCAGCAGTGGGGGACAGGGACCCTACGAGCAGTACTTC. It yields the protein CASSGGQGPYEQYF.

This chain connects TRBV12-3 or TRBV12-4 to TRBJ2-3, with D possibly matching TRBD1 (5 bases). The CDR3 consists of 13 residues. V was pared by 6 bases and J by 2 bases, with 9 bases between. CDR3 in amino acids: CASSWGITDTQYF. The CDR3 DNA reads TGTGCCAGCAGCTGGGGCATCACAGATACGCAGTATTTT.

The genes are TRBV18 and TRBJ1-5; no clear D. Per the germline V gene, CDR1 is KGHSH and CDR2 is LQKENI. The ends were cut back, 6 bases at V and 0 bases at J, with 12 bases in the middle. This CDR3 comprises 15 residues. The CDR3 region has the DNA TGTGCCAGCTCTCCAGACCTAGATAGCAATCAGCCCCAGCATTTT. This sequence encodes CASSPDLDSNQPQHF.

The chain couples TRBV5-1 to TRBJ2-3; 7 positions agree with TRBD1. The CDR3 runs 14 residues. Germline loops: CDR1 SGHRS, CDR2 YFSETQ. Trimming took 7 bases from V and 6 from J; bases not matched to a gene: 11. The CDR3 sequence is CASSGTARSDTQYF. The CDR3 DNA follows: TGCGCCAGCTCCGGGACAGCCCGCTCCGATACGCAGTATTTT.

The V and J genes are TRBV5-1 and TRBJ2-1; 8 bases agree with TRBD1. This CDR3 has 14 amino acids. Per germline, CDR1 SGHRS and CDR2 YFSETQ. J gave up 7 bases and V 2 bases, and 5 bases lay outside the gene matches. CDR3 protein: CASSFRTGRNEQFF. CDR3 nucleotides: TGCGCCAGCAGCTTTCGGACAGGGCGGAATGAGCAGTTCTTC.

This clone occurred once. J is TRBJ1-1 and V is TRBV6-1, with D hard to call. This CDR3 comprises 15 residues. The V end lost 1 base, the J end lost 3 bases, and 12 bases lay between the germline ends. CDR1 and CDR2 (germline): MNHNS, SASEGT. CDR3 residues: CASSEEAGDYTEAFF. The CDR3 DNA follows: TGTGCCAGCAGTGAAGAAGCCGGAGATTACACTGAAGCTTTCTTT.